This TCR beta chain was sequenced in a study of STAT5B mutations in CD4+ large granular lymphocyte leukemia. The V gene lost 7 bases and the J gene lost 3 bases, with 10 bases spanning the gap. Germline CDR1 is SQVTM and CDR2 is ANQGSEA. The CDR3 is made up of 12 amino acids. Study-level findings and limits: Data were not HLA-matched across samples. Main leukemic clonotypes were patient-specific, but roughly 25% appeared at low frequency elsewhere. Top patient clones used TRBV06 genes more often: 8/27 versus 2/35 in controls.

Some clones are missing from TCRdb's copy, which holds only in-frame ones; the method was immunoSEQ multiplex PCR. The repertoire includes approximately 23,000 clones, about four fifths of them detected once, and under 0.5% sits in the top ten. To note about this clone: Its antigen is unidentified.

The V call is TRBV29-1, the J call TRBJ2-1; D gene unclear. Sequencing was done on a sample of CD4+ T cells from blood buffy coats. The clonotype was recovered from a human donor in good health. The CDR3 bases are TGCAGCGCTGGGTTGGTCTACAATGAGCAGTTCTTC. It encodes CSAGLVYNEQFF.